The clone carrying this T cell receptor (beta chain) appeared a few times. Antigen unknown. These data originate in a study of cytomegalovirus exposure and HLA in healthy donors. Study as a whole: Some 200 million T cells yielded approximately 100 million unique TCR beta sequences, as an earlier analysis found.

Notes on the study in general: According to the study, 150 to 200 TCR beta chains were cytomegalovirus-associated. What a later analysis reportedly showed was that an Asian-associated ancestry cluster had fewer N-insertions than the roughly 670-donor mean. Available immune exposure information covered CMV serostatus only.

Trimming left V 5 bases short and J 3 bases short, with 6 bases between. CDR3 length equals 12 residues. CDR1 is SGHTA and CDR2 is FQGNSA in the germline V gene. The study ran its PCR with 60 Vbeta and 13 Jbeta primers. Here immunoSEQ multiplex PCR was the method, and the copy in TCRdb shows in-frame clones only, minus some. The repertoire holds about 120,000 clones, with 80% to 85% as singletons. This chain links TRBV7-2 with TRBJ2-3, with unresolved D. The receptor comes from a middle-aged woman in good health and CMV-seronegative. Material for sequencing was PBMCs. DNA for the CDR3: TGTGCCAGCAGCCCGAGGACAGATACGCAGTATTTT. Translating gives CASSPRTDTQYF.